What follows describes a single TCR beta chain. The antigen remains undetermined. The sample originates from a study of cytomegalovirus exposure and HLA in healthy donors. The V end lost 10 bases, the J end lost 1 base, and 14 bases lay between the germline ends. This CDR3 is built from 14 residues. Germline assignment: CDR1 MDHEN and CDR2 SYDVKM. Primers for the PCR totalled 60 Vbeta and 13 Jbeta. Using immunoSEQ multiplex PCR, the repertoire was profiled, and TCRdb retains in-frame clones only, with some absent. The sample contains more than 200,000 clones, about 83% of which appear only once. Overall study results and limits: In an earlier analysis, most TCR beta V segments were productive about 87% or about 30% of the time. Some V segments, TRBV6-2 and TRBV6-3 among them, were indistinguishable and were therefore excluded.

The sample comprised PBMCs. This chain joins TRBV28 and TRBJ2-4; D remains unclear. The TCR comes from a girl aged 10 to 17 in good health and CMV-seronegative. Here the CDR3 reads CATFSGQAKNIQYF. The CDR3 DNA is TGTGCCACCTTTTCTGGGCAGGCCAAAAACATTCAGTACTTC.